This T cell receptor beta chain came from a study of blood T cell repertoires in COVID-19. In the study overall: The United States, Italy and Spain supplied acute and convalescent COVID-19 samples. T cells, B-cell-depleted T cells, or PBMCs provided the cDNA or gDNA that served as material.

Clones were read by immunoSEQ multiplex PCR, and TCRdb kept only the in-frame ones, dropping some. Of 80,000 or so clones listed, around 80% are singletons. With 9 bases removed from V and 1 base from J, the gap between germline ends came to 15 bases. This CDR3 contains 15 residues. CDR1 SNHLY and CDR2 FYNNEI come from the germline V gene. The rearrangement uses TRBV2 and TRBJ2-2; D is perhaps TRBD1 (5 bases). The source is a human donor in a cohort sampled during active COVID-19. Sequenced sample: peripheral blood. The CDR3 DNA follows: TGTGCCAGTCGACCGACAGAGAAGAACACCGGGGAGCTGTTTTTT. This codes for CASRPTEKNTGELFF.